The sequence of this TCR beta chain was determined in a study of blood T cells in healthy people across ages. Study as a whole: Using template switching, researchers captured about one barcoded beta molecule for each two T cells. General study findings and limits: Naive and antigen-experienced cells could not be conclusively compared, given unsorted PBMCs.

In regard to this clonotype: Its antigen is not identified.

This CDR3 contains 15 residues. CDR1 and CDR2 from the germline V gene are DFQATT and SNEGSKA (reference sequence). V lost 0 bases, J lost 2 bases, and 6 bases stayed unmatched. The second PCR ran roughly 7 to 12 cycles with a sample-barcoded 5' primer and J-beta primers. Each of the cDNA molecules was tagged by a template-switch adaptor with 12 random nucleotides. TCRdb re-derived calls from the 5' RACE reads in MiXCR, one entry per CDR3 protein. The data hold 1.5 million to 2 million distinct CDR3 sequences, with roughly 49% observed a single time. The draw of peripheral blood yielded approximately 10 milliliters from each donor.

The chain joins TRBV20-1 to TRBJ2-7; 8 positions match TRBD1. The sequence was obtained from a woman aged 35 to 49 in good health. Sample: blood. The CDR3 loop is CSARDPGTGPYEQYF. The CDR3 region has the DNA TGCAGTGCTAGAGATCCCGGGACAGGCCCCTACGAGCAGTACTTC.